These T cell receptor beta chains were read from a single sample in a study of OX40 agonist ivuxolimab in advanced cancers. Assay: immunoSEQ multiplex PCR; the TCRdb copy retains only in-frame clones and omits some. Among some 73,000 clones listed, more than 85% were seen once. The specimen was CD4+ or CD8+ T cells sorted from blood, collected in a trial of the OX40 agonist ivuxolimab. These receptors were taken from an adult with an advanced solid tumor such as melanoma, head and neck, liver or kidney cancer. Both conserved end residues are part of each CDR3. D genes are given only for firm matches.

D gene,V gene,J gene,CDR3 protein
TRBD2,TRBV2,TRBJ2-7,CASSLAGRYEQYF
TRBD1,TRBV6-6,TRBJ1-1,CASIIRQGAWDTEAFF
TRBD2,TRBV18,TRBJ2-3,CASSPRLAGSTDTQYF
-,TRBV18,TRBJ2-1,CASSFRDSTYNEQFF
-,TRBV5-4,TRBJ2-1,CASSLRESNEQFF
-,TRBV5-6,TRBJ1-2,CASSPGAYGYTF
-,TRBV7-2,TRBJ1-3,CASSPQAGGPWDTIYF
TRBD1,TRBV30,TRBJ2-5,CAWSWSRTGGRETQYF
TRBD1,TRBV5-1,TRBJ1-1,CASSLGDRVSEAFF
-,TRBV11-1,TRBJ1-1,CASSLQENTEAFF
TRBD2,TRBV11-2,TRBJ2-1,CASSPRRAGGSYNEQFF
-,TRBV28,TRBJ2-6,CASSFAGGGANVLTF
-,TRBV11-2,TRBJ1-1,CASSLRQMVVTEAFF
TRBD1,TRBV30,TRBJ1-5,CAWRRADRDNQPQHF
TRBD1,TRBV5-1,TRBJ1-2,CASSLGRQGANYGYTF
-,TRBV27,TRBJ1-2,CASRHRVSYGYTF